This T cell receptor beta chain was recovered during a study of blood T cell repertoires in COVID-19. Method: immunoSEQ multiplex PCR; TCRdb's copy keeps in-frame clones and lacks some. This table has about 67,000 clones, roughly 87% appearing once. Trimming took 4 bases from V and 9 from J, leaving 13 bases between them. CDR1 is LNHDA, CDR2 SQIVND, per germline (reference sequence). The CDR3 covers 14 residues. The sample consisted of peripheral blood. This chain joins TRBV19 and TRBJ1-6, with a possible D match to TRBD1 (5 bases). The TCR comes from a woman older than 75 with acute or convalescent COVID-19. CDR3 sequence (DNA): TGTGCCAGTAGTAGTACGACAGCTCGTTCACCCCTCCACTTT. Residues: CASSSTTARSPLHF.